This T cell receptor (beta chain) was identified in a study of T cells after yellow fever vaccination. Across the study: Preparation used SMART-Seq v4 Ultra Low Input for the low-cell-number fractions.

Study results and caveats: Subsequent booster samples again held most clones from primary vaccination (under 98% CD4, approximately 86% CD8). Peak timing came faster in the weaker secondary response, day 5 versus 15.

For this clonotype: The antigen remains undetermined.

The CDR3 has 14 amino acids. CDR1 and CDR2 from the germline V gene are LGHNA and YSLEER. Trimming left V 0 bases short and J 5 bases short, with 7 bases between. Conversion of TCR transcripts into cDNA relied on 5'RACE template switching, which added a universal primer site and UMIs. A single record per CDR3 protein comes from TCRdb applying MiXCR to the 5' RACE reads. The sample has about 260,000 distinct CDR3 sequences; about 5.2% are singletons. The receptor's source is a man younger than 30 who received the YFV17D yellow fever vaccine. The genes are TRBV4-3 and TRBJ2-2; D is ambiguous. The sample in question was CD4+ T cells sorted from PBMCs, obtained on the day of the yellow fever booster vaccination. The CDR3 DNA reads TGCGCCAGCAGCCAAGATGGGGATACCGGGGAGCTGTTTTTT. Protein sequence: CASSQDGDTGELFF.